This T cell receptor (beta chain) was obtained from a study of blood T cell repertoires in COVID-19. Across the whole study: Sources were T cells, B-cell-depleted T cells, or PBMCs; the material itself was cDNA or gDNA.

The germline V gene encodes CDR1 WSHSY and CDR2 SAAADI. The CDR3 totals 14 residues. V was shortened by 7 bases and J by 3 bases, with 15 bases between the two germline ends. In this sample, this clone turned up once. Participants reported their clinical history, and cohort assignment relied on those reports. Up to 2 weeks before entering the study, exposed participants had met a COVID-19 case. Original analysis: Reference gene primers were amplified, and this amplification served to estimate nucleated cell counts. Generated by immunoSEQ multiplex PCR, the TCRdb table keeps only in-frame clones and is missing some. That table gives V, J and clone size, and the DNA gave D and trimming. Of about 270,000 clones in the sample, 85% to 95% were seen once.

Sequencing was carried out using PBMCs or T cells enriched from blood (not recorded which). The receptor was isolated from a middle-aged man who had been exposed to COVID-19. V gene TRBV10-2 combines with J gene TRBJ1-1, with D perhaps TRBD1 (5 bases). This chain's CDR3 is CASIVGTLHTEAFF. In DNA form, the CDR3 reads TGCGCCAGCATTGTCGGGACTCTGCACACTGAAGCTTTCTTT.